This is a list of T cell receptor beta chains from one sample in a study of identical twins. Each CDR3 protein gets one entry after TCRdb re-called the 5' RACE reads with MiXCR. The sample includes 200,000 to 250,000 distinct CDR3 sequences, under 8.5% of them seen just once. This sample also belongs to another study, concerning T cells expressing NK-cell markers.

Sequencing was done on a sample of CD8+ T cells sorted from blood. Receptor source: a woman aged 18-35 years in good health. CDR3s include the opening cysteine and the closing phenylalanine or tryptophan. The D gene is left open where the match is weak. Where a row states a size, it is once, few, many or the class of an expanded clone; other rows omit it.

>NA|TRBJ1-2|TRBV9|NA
TGTGCCAGCAGCGCGACAGCAAATGGCTACACCTTC
CASSATANGYTF
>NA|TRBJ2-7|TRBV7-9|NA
TGTGCCAGCAGCCACTCCCTAGGACAGACCTACGAGCAGTACTTC
CASSHSLGQTYEQYF
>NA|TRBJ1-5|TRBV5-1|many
TGCGCCAGCAGCTTGCAGGGGACGGGCAATCAGCCCCAGCATTTT
CASSLQGTGNQPQHF
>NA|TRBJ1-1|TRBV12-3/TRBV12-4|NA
TGTGCCAGCATCCCGCAGGGTAACACTGAAGCTTTCTTT
CASIPQGNTEAFF
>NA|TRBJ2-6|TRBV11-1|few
TGTGCCAGCAGAAGTTGGGATGCAGGGGCCAACGTCCTGACTTTC
CASRSWDAGANVLTF
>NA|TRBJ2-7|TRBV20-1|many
TGCAGTGCTAGAGATACCGGGACCGCGTTCTACGAGCAGTACTTC
CSARDTGTAFYEQYF
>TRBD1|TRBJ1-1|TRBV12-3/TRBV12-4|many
TGTGCCAGCAGTCAAAGACAGGGGCGGAAGACTGAAGCTTTCTTT
CASSQRQGRKTEAFF
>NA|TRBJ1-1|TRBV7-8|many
TGTGCCAGCAGTCAGGGGAGAATGAACACTGAAGCTTTCTTT
CASSQGRMNTEAFF
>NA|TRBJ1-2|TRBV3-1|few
TGTGCCAGCAGCCGGGGCAGGCAGGGGCATGGCTACACCTTC
CASSRGRQGHGYTF
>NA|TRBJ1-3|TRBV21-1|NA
TGTGCCATCAGGGTTAGGGACAGGGGATCTGGAAACACCATATATTTT
CAIRVRDRGSGNTIYF
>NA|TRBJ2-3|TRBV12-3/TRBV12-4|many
TGTGCCAGCAGTCCTCGGATCAAGGGAGATACGCAGTATTTT
CASSPRIKGDTQYF
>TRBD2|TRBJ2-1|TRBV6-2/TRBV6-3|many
TGTGCCAGCAGTTACTCGAGACTAGCGGGAGTGAATGAGCAGTTCTTC
CASSYSRLAGVNEQFF
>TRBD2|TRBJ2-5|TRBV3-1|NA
TGTGCCAGCGGTCTAGCGGAGGACCAAGAGACCCAGTACTTC
CASGLAEDQETQYF
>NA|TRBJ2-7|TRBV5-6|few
TGTGCCAGCAGCCAGAGTTTGACCGCCTACGAGCAGTACTTC
CASSQSLTAYEQYF
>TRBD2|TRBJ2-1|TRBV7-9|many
TGTGCCAGCAGCTCCCTAGCGGGAAAGGTCTATGAGCAGTTCTTC
CASSSLAGKVYEQFF
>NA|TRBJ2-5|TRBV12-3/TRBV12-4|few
TGTGCCAGCAGTTGGGACGGGAGCAACCAAGAGACCCAGTACTTC
CASSWDGSNQETQYF
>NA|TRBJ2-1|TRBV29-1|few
TGCAGCGTCTCGGGGTACAATGAGCAGTTCTTC
CSVSGYNEQFF
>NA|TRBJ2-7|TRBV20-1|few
TGCAGTGCTAGGCTACAGCTCGGAAGCTCCTACGAGCAGTACTTC
CSARLQLGSSYEQYF
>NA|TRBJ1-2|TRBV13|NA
TGTGCCAGCAGCTTCTCGGGACTCCCTAACTATGGCTACACCTTC
CASSFSGLPNYGYTF
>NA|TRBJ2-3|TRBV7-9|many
TGTGCCAGCAGTCCCGCCGAGGAGTCGGATACGCAGTATTTT
CASSPAEESDTQYF
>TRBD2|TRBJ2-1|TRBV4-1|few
TGCGCCAGCAGCTTCCGGACTAGCGGGAGTGGTGAGCAGTTCTTC
CASSFRTSGSGEQFF
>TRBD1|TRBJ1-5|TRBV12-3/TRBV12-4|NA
TGTGCCAGCAAGTCTGGCTCCGGGACAGATAGCAATCAGCCCCAGCATTTT
CASKSGSGTDSNQPQHF
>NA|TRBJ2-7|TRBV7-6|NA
TGTGCCAGCAGCTTATTGCGGGCCCGCTCCTACGAGCAGTACTTC
CASSLLRARSYEQYF
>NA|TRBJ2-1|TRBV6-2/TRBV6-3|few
NA
CASSFGGGAFSIWFF
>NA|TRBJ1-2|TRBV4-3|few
TGCGCCAGCAGCCAAGATCAGGTGGGACGCTACACCTTC
CASSQDQVGRYTF
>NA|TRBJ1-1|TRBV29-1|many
TGCAGCGTTGACGTGGGGACAAGCACTGAAGCTTTCTTT
CSVDVGTSTEAFF
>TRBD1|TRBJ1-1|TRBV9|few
TGTGCCAGCAGCTCAGACTCCGGGACAGGGACCACTGAAGCTTTCTTT
CASSSDSGTGTTEAFF
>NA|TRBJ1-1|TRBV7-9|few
TGTGCCAGCGGCGAAAGGATTGCTGAAGCTTTCTTT
CASGERIAEAFF
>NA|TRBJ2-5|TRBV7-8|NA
TGTGCCAGCAGCCCCGGGCACCTGGGGGAGACCCAGTACTTC
CASSPGHLGETQYF
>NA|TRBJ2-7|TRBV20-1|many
TGCAGTGCTAGAGATTTAAGGGGCGCCACTTACGAGCAGTACTTC
CSARDLRGATYEQYF
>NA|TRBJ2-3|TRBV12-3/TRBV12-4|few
TGTGCCAGCAGTTTCGCGAGGGGAGCAGGGGATACGCAGTATTTT
CASSFARGAGDTQYF
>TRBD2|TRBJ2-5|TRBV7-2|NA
TGTGCCAGCAGACTAGCGGTCCAAGAGACCCAGTACTTC
CASRLAVQETQYF
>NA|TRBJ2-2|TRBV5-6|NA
TGTGCCAGCAGCCTCTACAGGGGGGGTACCGGGGAGCTGTTTTTT
CASSLYRGGTGELFF
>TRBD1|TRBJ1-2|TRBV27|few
TGTGCCAGCAGTTTCGGAGGGGGCCTCGGCTACACCTTC
CASSFGGGLGYTF
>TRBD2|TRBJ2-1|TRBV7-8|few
TGTGCCAGCAGCTTAGCCTCCGGACTAGCTGACGGTGAGCAGTTCTTC
CASSLASGLADGEQFF
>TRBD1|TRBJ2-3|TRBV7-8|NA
TGTGCCAGCAGCTTCCCTCAGTCCGGGACAGGGGGTAAAGATACGCAGTATTTT
CASSFPQSGTGGKDTQYF
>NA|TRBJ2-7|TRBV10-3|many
TGTGCCATCAGTGACAGCTCCTACGAGCAGTACTTC
CAISDSSYEQYF
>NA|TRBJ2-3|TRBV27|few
TGTGCCAGCAGTCCTCGGGGGCGGGAGCAATGGGATACGCAGTATTTT
CASSPRGREQWDTQYF
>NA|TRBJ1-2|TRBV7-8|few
TGTGCCAGCAGCTTAGTACCGGGGAGGGACGGTTACACCTTC
CASSLVPGRDGYTF
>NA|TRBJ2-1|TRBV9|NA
TGTGCCAGCGGCCCTAACAATGAGCAGTTCTTC
CASGPNNEQFF
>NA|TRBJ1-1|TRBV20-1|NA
TGCAGTGCTAGTGGAGCCGAAGCTTTCTTT
CSASGAEAFF
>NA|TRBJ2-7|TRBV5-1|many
TGCGCCAGCAGCTTGGGATCGCGCGGGTCCTACGAGCAGTACTTC
CASSLGSRGSYEQYF
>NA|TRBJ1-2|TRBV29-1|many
TGCAGCGTTGATTTGGGAGTCTATGGCTACACCTTC
CSVDLGVYGYTF
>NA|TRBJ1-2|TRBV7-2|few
TGTGCCACTACATCCCGGTATGATGGCTACACCTTC
CATTSRYDGYTF
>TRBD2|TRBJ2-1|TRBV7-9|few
TGTGCCAGCAGCTTGGGACTAGCGGGCTTCAATGAGCAGTTCTTC
CASSLGLAGFNEQFF
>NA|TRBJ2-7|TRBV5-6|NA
TGTGCCAGCAGAATCCGGGACCGGTACTACGAGCAGTACTTC
CASRIRDRYYEQYF
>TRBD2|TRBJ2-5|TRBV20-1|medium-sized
TGCAGTGCTAGAAGCGTATCTAGCGGGAATTCGATTCAAGAGACCCAGTACTTC
CSARSVSSGNSIQETQYF
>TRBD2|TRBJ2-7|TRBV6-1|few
TGTGCCAGCAGCCTCGGGATAGCGGGAGAGAAGGAGCAGTACTTC
CASSLGIAGEKEQYF
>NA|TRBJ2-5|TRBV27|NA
TGTGCCAGCAGTTCCGGGGGTTCGGAGACCCAGTACTTC
CASSSGGSETQYF
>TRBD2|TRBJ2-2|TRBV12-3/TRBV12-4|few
TGTGCCAGCAGGGGAGCGGGAGTCGGGGAGCTGTTTTTT
CASRGAGVGELFF
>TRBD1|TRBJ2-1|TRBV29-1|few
TGCAGCGTTGAAGGGTGGACAGGGTCCTACAATGAGCAGTTCTTC
CSVEGWTGSYNEQFF
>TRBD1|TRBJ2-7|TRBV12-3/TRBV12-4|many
TGTGCCAGCAGCCCCCCTCGGACAGGGGGCCCCTACGAGCAGTACTTC
CASSPPRTGGPYEQYF
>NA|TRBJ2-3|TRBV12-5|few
TGTGCTAGTGGTTTGGTACAGGGGGGGGCGGCCGGGCAGTATTTT
CASGLVQGGAAGQYF
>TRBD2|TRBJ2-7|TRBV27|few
TGTGCCAGCAGTTCCATACTAGCGGGAGACGAGCAGTACTTC
CASSSILAGDEQYF
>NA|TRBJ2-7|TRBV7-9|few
TGTGCCAGCAGCTCAACCCGGGGCGTTGTGGGCTACGAGCAGTACTTC
CASSSTRGVVGYEQYF
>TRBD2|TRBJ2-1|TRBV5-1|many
TGCGCCAGCAGCTTGGGGGATGGCGCGGGAGGGTTCTACAATGAGCAGTTCTTC
CASSLGDGAGGFYNEQFF
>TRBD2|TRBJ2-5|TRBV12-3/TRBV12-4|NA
TGTGCCAGCAGTGAGGGGACTAGCGGCTATCAAGAGACCCAGTACTTC
CASSEGTSGYQETQYF
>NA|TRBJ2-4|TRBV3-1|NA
TGTGCCAGCAGCCAATGGGAGGAGAAAAACATTCAGTACTTC
CASSQWEEKNIQYF
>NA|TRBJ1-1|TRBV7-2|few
TGTGCCAGCAGCTTAGGGTGGACTGAAGCTTTCTTT
CASSLGWTEAFF